This TCR beta chain appears in the sequencing data of a study of blood T cells in healthy people across ages. Whole-study results and caveats: Without sorted subsets, naive and antigen-experienced compartments could not be conclusively compared. Observed TCR beta diversity showed a strong correlation with the percentage of naive T cells as measured by flow cytometry. Roughly linear declines in TCR beta diversity per million T cells occurred with age.

Trimming shortened V by 6 bases and J by 8 bases, and 14 bases separated the two germline ends. The CDR3 runs 12 residues. Germline values: CDR1 DFQATT, CDR2 SNEGSKA (reference sequence). Of note for this clonotype: Its antigen remains unidentified.

For the second PCR, which ran for about 6 to 11 cycles, a sample-barcoded 5' primer and a J-beta primer mix were used. A template-switch adaptor containing 12 random nucleotides labeled each cDNA molecule. MiXCR, run by TCRdb on the 5' RACE reads, gives a single entry per CDR3 protein. This sample has approximately 2,000,000 distinct CDR3 sequences, with 35% to 50% found just once. The clonotype was recovered from a human donor in good health. The chain has TRBV20-1 and TRBJ2-1; D possibly uses TRBD1 or TRBD2 (7 bases each). The sample was blood. As DNA, the CDR3 is TGCAGTGCACCTCCAGGGGGGGATGAGCAGTTCTTC. Amino acid sequence: CSAPPGGDEQFF.